These 28 T cell receptor beta chains were sequenced from one sample in a study of blood T cell repertoires in COVID-19. This table comes from immunoSEQ multiplex PCR, and its TCRdb copy is limited to in-frame clones, with some not included. The sample carries hundreds of thousands of clones, about 80% recorded once. The sequenced sample was peripheral blood. Receptors originate from a man aged 80 or over with acute or convalescent COVID-19.

V and J are TRBV15 and TRBJ2-2; D call uncertain. Germline V gene lookup returns CDR1 LNHNV and CDR2 YYDKDF (reference sequence). The ends were cut back, 2 bases at V and 4 bases at J, with 8 bases in the middle. The length of the CDR3 is 14 residues. CDR3 sequence: CATSRRTGTGELFF. The CDR3 DNA is TGTGCCACCAGCAGACGAACGGGCACCGGGGAGCTGTTTTTT.

The V and J genes are TRBV30 and TRBJ2-5, with 8 nucleotides matching TRBD2. Losses at the gene ends were 0 bases for V and 1 base for J; bases not matched to a gene: 4. CDR3 length: 15 residues. CDR1 is GTSNPN and CDR2 is SVGIG in the germline V gene (reference sequence). CDR3 DNA sequence: TGTGCCTGGAGTGTAGGTCGGGAGGGCCAAGAGACCCAGTACTTC. This sequence encodes CAWSVGREGQETQYF.

The chain couples TRBV2 to TRBJ2-7; maybe TRBD1 (6 bases). The germline gives CDR1 SNHLY, CDR2 FYNNEI. The germline V and J ends were trimmed by 6 bases and 4 bases, with 16 bases remaining between them. The CDR3 covers 14 residues. CDR3 DNA sequence: TGTGCCAGCAGGCCAAACAGGGCTGGGTACGAGCAGTACTTC. Residues: CASRPNRAGYEQYF.

This chain connects TRBV30 to TRBJ1-1, with a tentative D call TRBD1 (5 bases). Germline assignment: CDR1 GTSNPN and CDR2 SVGIG (reference sequence). This CDR3 region has 15 residues. V lost 0 bases and J lost 0, with 11 bases in between. The CDR3 DNA sequence: TGTGCCTGGAGTGTACAGGTTCGGCTGAACACTGAAGCTTTCTTT. It is translated as CAWSVQVRLNTEAFF.

V and J are TRBV3-1 (or the pseudogene TRBV3-2) and TRBJ2-2; 7 bases align to TRBD2. The CDR3 length is 17 residues. V shed 0 bases, J shed 3 bases, and the junction held 7 bases outside the gene matches. Germline-derived CDR1 and CDR2 are LGHDT and YNNKEL (reference sequence). CDR3 DNA sequence: TGTGCCAGCAGCCAAGATGGGCCAGCGGGGTACACCGGGGAGCTGTTTTTT. It yields the protein CASSQDGPAGYTGELFF.

The table lists this clone with a count of one. This sequence joins TRBV6-4 and TRBJ1-2; 12 positions agree with TRBD1. The V gene end was trimmed by 7 bases and the J gene end by 4 bases; junction bases not matched to a gene: 7. The germline CDR1 and CDR2 sequences are MRHNA and SNTAGT. This CDR3 has 15 amino acids. CDR3 protein: CASKVGQGASYGYTF. For the CDR3, the DNA is TGTGCCAGCAAGGTGGGACAGGGGGCCAGCTATGGCTACACCTTC.

The chain joins TRBV20-1 to TRBJ2-1; 9 bases are a match to TRBD2. Germline CDR1 reads DFQATT; CDR2 reads SNEGSKA (reference sequence). V lost 6 bases to trimming and J lost 6 bases; unmatched junction nucleotides: 6. The CDR3 covers 13 residues. The CDR3 loop is CSASSGSANEQFF. The CDR3 coding sequence is TGCAGTGCGAGTAGCGGGAGCGCCAATGAGCAGTTCTTC.

The chain couples TRBV19 to TRBJ2-1, with 12 bases matching TRBD2. Unmatched junction bases numbered 10, after V lost 7 bases and J lost 6 bases. Germline CDR1 and CDR2: LNHDA and SQIVND (reference sequence). The CDR3 is 16 amino acids. CDR3 sequence: CASTRSLAGGLNEQFF. CDR3 DNA: TGTGCCAGTACCCGGAGCCTAGCGGGAGGGCTCAATGAGCAGTTCTTC.

V is TRBV11-2 and J is TRBJ2-7; 7 bases align to TRBD1. The CDR3 has 16 amino acids. The germline gives CDR1 SGHAT, CDR2 FQNNGV. Trimming removed 1 base from V and 3 bases from J; junction bases left unmatched: 9. CDR3 residues: CASSLAPDRRIYEQYF. The DNA of the CDR3 is TGTGCCAGCAGCTTAGCCCCGGACAGGCGAATCTACGAGCAGTACTTC.

The chain is built from TRBV28 and TRBJ2-1, with TRBD1 matching over 11 bases. V shed 5 bases, J shed 5 bases, and the junction held 29 bases outside the gene matches. Germline lookup yields CDR1 MDHEN and CDR2 SYDVKM. The CDR3 runs 23 residues. The CDR3: CASSPVGTGGPRQLSGKHNEQFF. The CDR3 bases are TGTGCCAGCAGTCCGGTCGGGACAGGGGGACCGAGGCAACTAAGCGGCAAACACAATGAGCAGTTCTTC.

The rearrangement joins TRBV6-5 to TRBJ2-7, with 12 bases that match TRBD2. The ends lost 7 bases at V and 5 bases at J; junction bases unmatched: 9. Germline values: CDR1 MNHEY, CDR2 SVGAGI. CDR3 length: 15 amino acids. For the CDR3, the DNA is TGTGCCAGCAAACTAGCGGGGGGTTTTGTAAACGAGCAGTACTTC. Encoded protein: CASKLAGGFVNEQYF.

The chain employs TRBV6-5 and TRBJ1-5; possibly TRBD1 for D (5 bases). The CDR3 is made up of 12 amino acids. V was trimmed by 8 bases and J by 7 bases, leaving 12 bases between them. Per the germline V gene, CDR1 is MNHEY and CDR2 is SVGAGI. The CDR3 DNA reads as TGTGCCAGCGGAGAGGGGAGGCAGCCCCAGCATTTT. Amino acids: CASGEGRQPQHF.

This chain uses TRBV6-1 with TRBJ2-3; the match to TRBD2 covers 14 bases. J was trimmed by 3 bases and V by 4 bases; bases with no gene match: 3. The CDR3 consists of 16 residues. The germline V gene has CDR1 MNHNS and CDR2 SASEGT. For the CDR3, the DNA is TGTGCCAGCAGTGGACTAGCGGGAGGGGGGACAGATACGCAGTATTTT. This translates into CASSGLAGGGTDTQYF.

In DNA, the CDR3 is TGTGCCAGCAGCTTAACCGGGACTCATAGCTCCTACGAGCAGTACTTC. It codes for CASSLTGTHSSYEQYF. The rearrangement uses TRBV11-2 and TRBJ2-7, with D maybe TRBD2 (6 bases). CDR1 SGHAT and CDR2 FQNNGV come from the germline V gene. V lost 2 bases to trimming and J lost 0 bases, with 14 bases between them. This CDR3 spans 16 amino acids.

The CDR3 region is CAWSGGRGGYTF. The CDR3 bases are TGTGCCTGGAGTGGCGGGCGGGGTGGCTACACCTTC. The chain combines TRBV30 with TRBJ1-2; unclear D gene. Per the germline V gene, CDR1 is GTSNPN and CDR2 is SVGIG (reference sequence). CDR3 size: 12 residues. Deletions cut 1 base from V and 7 bases from J, with 10 bases between. Supplemented by reference TRBV30 and TRBJ1-2, the full variable domain reads SQTIHQWPATLVQPVGSPLSLECTVEGTSNPNLYWYRQAAGRGLQLLFYSVGIGQISSEVPQNLSASRPQDRQFILSSKKLLLSDSGFYLCAWSGGRGGYTFGSGTRLTVV.

The rearrangement uses TRBV5-6 and TRBJ1-5, with 7 bases that match TRBD1. Germline assignment: CDR1 SGHDT and CDR2 YYEEEE. The CDR3 has 16 residues. The V segment lost 6 bases and the J segment 3 bases; nucleotides outside the gene matches: 12. Here the CDR3 reads CASTRQGRWDNQPQHF. In nucleotides, the CDR3 is TGTGCCAGCACCCGACAGGGACGGTGGGACAATCAGCCCCAGCATTTT.

This sequence joins TRBV25-1 and TRBJ2-7; 7 bases match TRBD1. Germline CDR1 and CDR2: MGHDK and SYGVNS. This CDR3 has 16 residues. Trimming at V came to 0 bases and at J to 2 bases, leaving 7 bases not matched to a gene. Here the CDR3 reads CASSEYGTGTAYEQYF. The DNA of the CDR3 is TGTGCCAGCAGTGAATATGGAACCGGGACAGCCTACGAGCAGTACTTC.

CDR3 sequence reads: CASSVRTGGVYEQYF. The DNA for the CDR3 is TGTGCCAGCAGCGTAAGGACAGGGGGCGTCTACGAGCAGTACTTC. V is TRBV9 and J is TRBJ2-7; 11 positions match TRBD1. Germline V gene sequence: CDR1 SGDLS, CDR2 YYNGEE. The CDR3 extends over 15 amino acids. J lost 3 bases, V lost 1 base, and 3 bases had no gene match.

This clone came up a few times. The sample contains more than one DNA sequence encoding this CDR3. J is TRBJ2-3 and V is TRBV19; possibly TRBD2 for D (6 bases). V dropped 8 bases and J dropped 0 bases, with 9 bases sitting between them. This CDR3 is built from 13 residues. Germline V lookup: CDR1 LNHDA, CDR2 SQIVND (reference sequence). CDR3: CASSGLSTDTQYF. Written as DNA, the CDR3 is TGTGCCAGTTCGGGACTTAGCACAGATACGCAGTATTTT. Together with reference TRBV19 and TRBJ2-3, the CDR3 gives the full variable domain: DGGITQSPKYLFRKEGQNVTLSCEQNLNHDAMYWYRQDPGQGLRLIYYSQIVNDFQKGDIAEGYSVSREKKESFPLTVTSAQKNPTAFYLCASSGLSTDTQYFGPGTRLTVL.

The V gene is TRBV28, the J gene TRBJ1-2; 9 positions match TRBD1. Germline lookup yields CDR1 MDHEN and CDR2 SYDVKM. CDR3 length equals 14 residues. Trimming removed 6 bases from V and 0 bases from J; junction bases left unmatched: 2. CDR3 in DNA: TGTGCCAGCAGGGGGGACAGGGCTAACTATGGCTACACCTTC. Its translation: CASRGDRANYGYTF.

V gene TRBV7-9 combines with J gene TRBJ2-5; D may be TRBD1 (5 bases). CDR1 is SEHNR and CDR2 is FQNEAQ in the germline V gene (reference sequence). The length of the CDR3 is 15 residues. V lost 2 bases, J lost 2 bases, and 12 bases lay in between. The CDR3 DNA reads TGTGCCAGCAGCTTAACTCCGGCAGGGCAAGAGACCCAGTACTTC. It codes for CASSLTPAGQETQYF.

This clone was detected only a few times. The gene calls are TRBV4-2 and TRBJ2-7, with 10 nucleotides matching TRBD1. The CDR3 consists of 14 residues. Germline lookup yields CDR1 LGHNA and CDR2 YNFKEQ. The junction had 3 bases not matched to a gene; V was cut back by 4 bases and J by 3 bases. CDR3 coding DNA: TGTGCCAGCAGCCTAGGACAGGGGGTCTACGAGCAGTACTTC. Protein product: CASSLGQGVYEQYF.

The chain uses TRBV23-1 and TRBJ1-2, with D maybe TRBD1 (6 bases). TRBV23-1 is labeled an ORF, and its function is uncertain. The CDR3 contains 15 residues. The ends were cut back, 6 bases at V and 5 bases at J, with 19 bases in the middle. CDR3 bases: TGCGCCAGCAGCCTACCCGGACAGAAAACTTATGGCTACACCTTC. The encoded protein is CASSLPGQKTYGYTF.

This chain connects TRBV27 to TRBJ2-7, with 9 bases identical to TRBD1. This CDR3 is built from 16 residues. The J segment lost 6 bases and the V segment lost 6 bases, leaving 15 bases of the junction unmatched. Germline V lookup: CDR1 MNHEY, CDR2 SMNVEV (reference sequence). CDR3 region: CASSRNSGTGSLEQYF. DNA of the CDR3: TGTGCCAGCAGCCGAAACTCCGGGACAGGGTCTCTCGAGCAGTACTTC.

The V call is TRBV24-1, the J call TRBJ1-6, with D possibly TRBD1 on 5 matching bases. This CDR3 has 15 residues. Trimming left V 2 bases short and J 4 bases short, with 8 bases between. The V gene's germline CDR1 is KGHDR and CDR2 SFDVKD. CDR3 nucleotide sequence: TGTGCCACCAGTGATTCGACAGTTTATAATTCACCCCTCCACTTT. Translated, it gives CATSDSTVYNSPLHF.

This clone turned up a few times. The chain couples TRBV7-2 to TRBJ1-5, with 10 nucleotides matching TRBD1. The CDR3 contains 15 residues. Trimming removed 6 bases from V and 8 bases from J; junction bases left unmatched: 10. Germline V gives CDR1 SGHTA, CDR2 FQGNSA. The CDR3 is CASSSDRGGFKPQHF. In DNA form, the CDR3 reads TGTGCCAGCAGTTCGGACAGGGGGGGATTCAAGCCCCAGCATTTT.

This clone was counted a few times. The chain links TRBV28 to TRBJ2-7; TRBD2 agrees at 9 bases. This CDR3 comprises 18 residues. Germline CDR1 and CDR2: MDHEN and SYDVKM. V trimming: 6 bases; J trimming: 3 bases; junction bases outside the gene matches: 18. The DNA for the CDR3 is TGTGCCAGCAGCCCCTTCAACCCGCGCCTAGCGGGGATCTACGAGCAGTACTTC. Protein: CASSPFNPRLAGIYEQYF.

The rearrangement links TRBV11-2 to TRBJ2-7; TRBD1 matches 7 bases. This CDR3 spans 15 amino acids. Germline V lookup: CDR1 SGHAT, CDR2 FQNNGV. V was pared by 1 base and J by 4 bases, with 7 bases of the junction left unmatched. CDR3 amino acids: CASSLGRQGLYEQYF. DNA of the CDR3: TGTGCCAGCAGCTTAGGGAGACAGGGTTTGTACGAGCAGTACTTC.